The 24 T cell receptor beta chains reported below all come from one sample, sequenced in a study of T cell responses to AZD1222 COVID-19 vaccine. The table came from immunoSEQ multiplex PCR; TCRdb's copy has only in-frame clones and leaves some out. The table lists over 100,000 clones, about 85% of them singletons. Sequencing was performed on peripheral blood, taken on day 0 of AZD1222 vaccination. These receptors all stem from an adult in good health.

The rearrangement links TRBV9 to TRBJ2-3, with a weak D call TRBD2 (5 bases). The CDR3 contains 13 residues. Germline V gene data show CDR1 as SGDLS and CDR2 as YYNGEE. The V end was cut by 6 bases, the J end by 5 bases, with 13 bases between. The CDR3 sequence is CASKPPGLDTQYF. CDR3 nucleotide sequence: TGTGCCAGCAAACCTCCGGGATTAGATACGCAGTATTTT.

The V gene is TRBV2, the J gene TRBJ2-7; no firm D call. CDR1 and CDR2 from the germline V gene are SNHLY and FYNNEI. The CDR3 contains 13 residues. The V end lost 3 bases, the J end lost 4 bases, and 10 bases lay between the germline ends. The CDR3 is CASSDGLTYEQYF. Written as DNA, the CDR3 is TGTGCCAGCAGTGACGGGCTGACATACGAGCAGTACTTC.

This clone came up once. V gene TRBV6-5 combines with J gene TRBJ2-2; no clear D gene. The CDR3 has 13 amino acids. With 4 bases removed from V and 6 bases from J, the gap between germline ends came to 9 bases. Per germline, CDR1 MNHEY and CDR2 SVGAGI. In nucleotides, the CDR3 is TGTGCCAGCAGTTTCAAGATGGCCGGGGAGCTGTTTTTT. Protein sequence: CASSFKMAGELFF.

The chain employs TRBV3-1 (or the pseudogene TRBV3-2) and TRBJ2-3, with TRBD2 identical over 12 bases. Germline V lookup: CDR1 LGHDT, CDR2 YNNKEL (reference sequence). With 6 bases clipped from V and 4 bases from J, the junction kept 8 bases outside the gene matches. This CDR3 contains 16 residues. CDR3 sequence reads: CASSFLAGGPPDTQYF. The DNA of the CDR3 is TGTGCCAGCAGTTTCCTAGCGGGAGGGCCGCCAGATACGCAGTATTTT.

The chain couples TRBV6-5 to TRBJ2-2; TRBD2 matches 9 bases. The J segment lost 7 bases and the V segment lost 0 bases, leaving 6 bases of the junction unmatched. The germline CDR1 and CDR2 sequences are MNHEY and SVGAGI. The CDR3 runs 16 residues. The CDR3 here is CASSYSGGGAGGELFF. The CDR3 coding sequence is TGTGCCAGCAGTTACTCAGGCGGGGGGGCAGGCGGGGAGCTGTTTTTT.

The chain has TRBV6-1 and TRBJ2-2; D remains ambiguous. This CDR3 region has 13 residues. V was pared by 2 bases and J by 3 bases, with 4 bases between. Per germline, CDR1 MNHNS and CDR2 SASEGT. CDR3 amino acids: CASSEKYTGELFF. The CDR3 coding sequence is TGTGCCAGCAGTGAAAAGTACACCGGGGAGCTGTTTTTT.

This clone has only one observation. The chain combines TRBV19 with TRBJ1-2; D is perhaps TRBD1 (5 bases). Trimming stripped 5 bases from V and 7 bases from J, with 17 bases between. CDR1 and CDR2 from the germline V gene are LNHDA and SQIVND (reference sequence). This CDR3 has 14 amino acids. CDR3 nucleotide sequence: TGTGCCAGTAGTCAGCAGGGTACGGGTGTTGGCTACACCTTC. Translation: CASSQQGTGVGYTF.

The chain links TRBV7-9 to TRBJ2-2; maybe TRBD2 (5 bases). This CDR3 is built from 14 residues. Trimming pared 5 bases from V and 3 bases from J, leaving 10 bases between. Germline values: CDR1 SEHNR, CDR2 FQNEAQ (reference sequence). CDR3 amino acids: CASSPGIDTGELFF. Here the CDR3 DNA reads TGTGCCAGCAGCCCCGGGATTGACACCGGGGAGCTGTTTTTT.

This chain uses TRBV5-1 with TRBJ1-6; 7 bases map to TRBD1. This CDR3 region has 15 residues. V lost 0 bases to trimming and J lost 8 bases; unmatched junction nucleotides: 5. Germline V gene data show CDR1 as SGHRS and CDR2 as YFSETQ. Here the CDR3 DNA reads TGCGCCAGCAGCTTGGGCGGCAGGGGGGATTCACCCCTCCACTTT. Protein: CASSLGGRGDSPLHF.

The rearrangement links TRBV20-1 to TRBJ2-7; 7 bases match TRBD2. The CDR3 runs to 14 residues. V dropped 3 bases and J dropped 3; count of bases not matched to a gene: 8. Germline CDR1 is DFQATT and CDR2 is SNEGSKA (reference sequence). CDR3 amino acids: CSASPSGRGYEQYF. Here the CDR3 DNA reads TGCAGTGCTAGTCCCTCAGGGAGGGGCTACGAGCAGTACTTC.

This clone was found a few times. This rearrangement joins TRBV10-3 to TRBJ1-5, with D unresolved. V lost 0 bases to trimming and J lost 0 bases, with 12 bases between them. Germline V CDR1 and CDR2: ENHRY, SYGVKD. The CDR3 spans 17 residues. The CDR3 is CAISESLGSTSNQPQHF. CDR3 in DNA: TGTGCCATCAGTGAGTCATTAGGAAGTACTAGCAATCAGCCCCAGCATTTT.

This chain connects TRBV7-9 to TRBJ2-7; D remains ambiguous. V gave up 1 base and J gave up 2 bases, with 9 bases separating them. Germline values: CDR1 SEHNR, CDR2 FQNEAQ (reference sequence). This CDR3 has 14 amino acids. In DNA form, the CDR3 reads TGTGCCAGCAGCTTAGGCCCAGGCACCTACGAGCAGTACTTC. Protein: CASSLGPGTYEQYF.

The gene calls are TRBV2 and TRBJ1-3; tentatively, D is TRBD1 (6 bases). CDR3 size: 14 residues. The germline gives CDR1 SNHLY, CDR2 FYNNEI. The germline V and J ends were trimmed by 11 bases and 3 bases, with 17 bases remaining between them. The CDR3 is CAGRQAAGGNTIYF. The CDR3 DNA reads as TGTGCCGGTCGACAGGCCGCGGGTGGAAACACCATATATTTT.

The genes are TRBV4-1 and TRBJ2-5; no clear D. The CDR3 covers 13 residues. Germline V lookup: CDR1 MGHRA, CDR2 YSYEKL. V gave up 1 base and J gave up 5 bases, with 8 bases separating them. The chain's CDR3 is CASSQALPETQYF. The DNA for the CDR3 is TGCGCCAGCAGCCAAGCCTTGCCCGAGACCCAGTACTTC.

In its sample, this clone was seen a few times. The rearrangement joins TRBV5-8 to TRBJ1-1, with no clear D. V was pared by 0 bases and J by 6 bases, with 12 bases between. This CDR3 has 14 residues. CDR1 and CDR2 (germline): SGHTS, YDEGEE. Written as DNA, the CDR3 is TGTGCCAGCAGCTTGGCCCCAAGTTGGTCTGAAGCTTTCTTT. Encoded protein: CASSLAPSWSEAFF.

The V and J genes are TRBV7-2 and TRBJ1-1; D might be TRBD1 (6 bases). This CDR3 region has 14 residues. V dropped 4 bases and J dropped 0 bases, with 9 bases sitting between them. The germline V gene encodes CDR1 SGHTA and CDR2 FQGNSA. CDR3 sequence (DNA): TGTGCCAGCAGCTGGGGACACATGAACACTGAAGCTTTCTTT. It specifies CASSWGHMNTEAFF.

The CDR3 sequence: CASSQLTQGNTEAFF. The CDR3 bases are TGCGCCAGCAGCCAACTAACACAGGGGAACACTGAAGCTTTCTTT. The gene calls are TRBV4-3 and TRBJ1-1; D might be TRBD1 (6 bases). Trimming stripped 2 bases from V and 1 base from J, with 11 bases between. The CDR3 totals 15 residues. Germline V lookup: CDR1 LGHNA, CDR2 YSLEER.

J is TRBJ2-4 and V is TRBV7-2; TRBD1 matches 7 bases. The trim removed 5 bases at V and 6 bases at J, leaving 7 bases unmatched. The CDR3 runs 14 residues. Germline V lookup: CDR1 SGHTA, CDR2 FQGNSA. In DNA, the CDR3 is TGTGCCAGCAGCCAGACAGGGATCGTAAACATTCAGTACTTC. This translates into CASSQTGIVNIQYF.

The chain employs TRBV7-2 and TRBJ2-1; D perhaps matches TRBD2 (6 bases). Germline V gene sequence: CDR1 SGHTA, CDR2 FQGNSA. The CDR3 loop spans 12 amino acids. With 5 bases removed from V and 12 bases from J, the gap between germline ends came to 14 bases. CDR3 sequence: CASSTIRDLQFF. CDR3 bases: TGTGCCAGCAGCACCATCCGGGACTTGCAGTTCTTC.

There are a few counts of this clone. The J gene is TRBJ1-2, the V gene TRBV7-9; 7 nucleotides align to TRBD1. V gave up 4 bases and J gave up 4 bases; unmatched junction bases: 12. Looked up from germline, CDR1 is SEHNR and CDR2 is FQNEAQ (reference sequence). This CDR3 comprises 16 residues. CDR3 protein: CASSSYSPDRVYGYTF. CDR3 sequence (DNA): TGTGCCAGCAGCTCCTATTCCCCAGACAGGGTCTATGGCTACACCTTC.

The chain couples TRBV6-2 or TRBV6-3 to TRBJ2-3, with a tentative D call TRBD2 (6 bases). V lost 2 bases to trimming and J lost 4 bases, with 13 bases between them. CDR1 is MNHEY, CDR2 SVGEGT, per germline. This CDR3 contains 15 residues. This CDR3 is CASSYRGLMADTQYF. The CDR3 DNA follows: TGTGCCAGCAGTTACCGGGGACTGATGGCAGATACGCAGTATTTT.

This chain links TRBV5-4 with TRBJ1-1; 9 bases fit TRBD1. CDR3 length: 15 residues. V gave up 0 bases and J gave up 5 bases; unmatched junction bases: 5. Germline CDR1 reads SGHNT; CDR2 reads YYREEE (reference sequence). CDR3 sequence (DNA): TGTGCCAGCAGCTTGGGGGGACAGGGATGGACTGAAGCTTTCTTT. Translation gives CASSLGGQGWTEAFF. The variable domain in full, completed from reference TRBV5-4 and TRBJ1-1, reads ETGVTQSPTHLIKTRGQQVTLRCSSQSGHNTVSWYQQALGQGPQFIFQYYREEENGRGNFPPRFSGLQFPNYSSELNVNALELDDSALYLCASSLGGQGWTEAFFGQGTRLTVV.

This clone appeared once. This chain connects TRBV5-1 to TRBJ1-5; 10 nucleotides align to TRBD1. Germline CDR1 SGHRS, CDR2 YFSETQ. This CDR3 has 15 residues. Unmatched junction bases numbered 4, after V lost 4 bases and J lost 3 bases. Here the CDR3 DNA reads TGCGCCAGCAGCGCCGGGACAGGGGACAATCAGCCCCAGCATTTT. It codes for CASSAGTGDNQPQHF.

The V and J genes are TRBV6-2 or TRBV6-3 and TRBJ2-3; 11 positions agree with TRBD2. V lost 0 bases to trimming and J lost 2 bases; unmatched junction nucleotides: 4. Germline V gives CDR1 MNHEY, CDR2 SVGEGT. The CDR3 has 17 amino acids. The CDR3 sequence: CASSYSKTSGVTDTQYF. The CDR3 DNA is TGTGCCAGCAGTTACTCGAAGACTAGCGGGGTCACAGATACGCAGTATTTT.